This T cell receptor (beta chain) derives from a study of regulatory T cells in long-lasting Graves disease. Arm-PCR of CDR3 regions with iRepertoire HTBI primers generated TCR beta libraries. Each CDR3 protein is one row after TCRdb ran MiXCR on the multiplex PCR reads. The table includes roughly 500,000 distinct CDR3 sequences, approximately 13% detected once. Germline lookup yields CDR1 MNHEY and CDR2 SMNVEV (reference sequence). The CDR3 extends over 16 amino acids. Trimming at V came to 6 bases and at J to 6 bases, leaving 13 bases not matched to a gene. To note about this clonotype: The target antigen is unknown.

Documented time point: newly diagnosed GD, antithyroid drugs for less than 3 months. PBMC-derived RNA was used for the TCR library. Study conclusions and caveats: Researchers reported studying only peripheral blood, not thyroid tissue. Persistent disease preferred TRBV28, TRBJ1-2 and TRBJ2-5.

This sample also appeared in a second study, on T cells in Graves' hyperthyroidism and ophthalmopathy. That study reports: Most clonotypes expanded in the thyroid (above 0.001) were also present in blood.

This receptor was taken from a man younger than 45 with Graves disease. The source was peripheral blood mononuclear cells (PBMCs), collected at new diagnosis, from a patient treated with antithyroid drugs. The chain combines TRBV27 with TRBJ1-2; 10 bases align to TRBD1. CDR3 protein: CASSPNPGQGVDGYTF. The CDR3 region has the DNA TGTGCCAGCAGCCCGAACCCTGGACAGGGGGTAGATGGCTACACCTTC.